This T cell receptor (beta chain) was profiled in a study of metastatic and nonmetastatic thyroid tumors. Study context: Malignant thyroid and benign thyroid patients provided blood and tumor or nodule tissue whose repertoires were compared.

Broader study findings: Malignant thyroid tumors reportedly had TCR beta diversity that was significantly higher than in benign nodules, in blood and tumor.

Original methodology: Researchers built a distant-metastasis classifier for papillary thyroid cancer that drew on CDR3 differences across clinicopathological groups. Via MiXCR, TCRdb re-called the PCR reads. What appears here as the V and J calls and clone size reflects TCRdb's work, not the paper's. The sample holds about 13,000 clones, approximately 26% seen once. Thyroid surgery was preceded by no treatment in any patient. The CDR3 contains 14 residues. The V gene lost 2 bases and the J gene lost 0 bases, with 7 bases spanning the gap. Germline CDR1 reads MNHEY; CDR2 reads SVGEGT. Comments on this clone: The target antigen is unknown.

The TCR originated in a female donor with papillary thyroid cancer or a benign thyroid nodule (not recorded which). Some clones in this sample may be carry-over from other donors' samples. The chain recombines TRBV6-2 or TRBV6-3 with TRBJ1-1; D possibly corresponds to TRBD1 (5 bases). Specimen: tumor tissue. The CDR3 DNA reads as TGTGCCAGCAGTTACACGGGACTGAACACTGAAGCTTTCTTT. Amino acid sequence: CASSYTGLNTEAFF.